Listed here are 10 T cell receptor beta chains from one sample, sequenced in a study of shared clonotypes between healthy human individuals. The table came from immunoSEQ multiplex PCR; TCRdb's copy has only in-frame clones and leaves some out. The sample holds fewer than 1.4 million clones, around three quarters seen once. The sequencing input was memory CD4+ T cells from PBMCs. The subset here: CD45RA-negative fraction. Receptors originate from a man aged 18-30 years in good health. Some clones in this sample may be carry-over from other donors' samples.

V is TRBV7-6 and J is TRBJ2-5; 8 nucleotides match TRBD1. The ends lost 2 bases at V and 5 bases at J; junction bases unmatched: 10. There are 16 residues in the CDR3. The germline V gene encodes CDR1 SGHVS and CDR2 FNYEAQ. This CDR3 reads CASSLRGTGTMETQYF. The CDR3 DNA reads TGTGCCAGCAGCTTAAGAGGGACAGGTACAATGGAGACCCAGTACTTC. Full variable domain (rest looked up from reference TRBV7-6 and TRBJ2-5): GAGVSQSPRYKVTKRGQDVALRCDPISGHVSLYWYRQALGQGPEFLTYFNYEAQQDKSGLPNDRFSAERPEGSISTLTIQRTEQRDSAMYRCASSLRGTGTMETQYFGPGTRLLVL.

This clone was detected only a few times. The chain links TRBV6-5 to TRBJ1-5; 8 bases are a match to TRBD1. Germline lookup yields CDR1 MNHEY and CDR2 SVGAGI. With V trimmed by 8 bases and J by 7 bases, 7 bases remained unmatched. The CDR3 sequence is 13 residues long. CDR3 protein: CASGTRQGQPQHF. CDR3 nucleotide sequence: TGTGCCAGCGGGACGCGACAGGGGCAGCCCCAGCATTTT.

The chain uses TRBV6-6 and TRBJ1-1; D call uncertain. The CDR3 contains 13 residues. CDR1 and CDR2 (germline): MNHNY, SVGAGI (reference sequence). Deletions cut 5 bases from V and 5 bases from J, with 12 bases between. The CDR3 here is CASSLFAATEAFF. Written as DNA, the CDR3 is TGTGCCAGCAGTCTCTTCGCGGCGACTGAAGCTTTCTTT.

The V call is TRBV30, the J call TRBJ1-3, with D tentatively TRBD1 (6 bases). Per the germline V gene, CDR1 is GTSNPN and CDR2 is SVGIG (reference sequence). This CDR3 has 15 residues. The germline V and J ends were trimmed by 0 bases and 0 bases, with 9 bases remaining between them. This CDR3 is CAWSVTGSSGNTIYF. DNA of the CDR3: TGTGCCTGGAGTGTTACAGGGAGCTCTGGAAACACCATATATTTT. Based on the CDR3 plus reference TRBV30 and TRBJ1-3, the full variable domain is SQTIHQWPATLVQPVGSPLSLECTVEGTSNPNLYWYRQAAGRGLQLLFYSVGIGQISSEVPQNLSASRPQDRQFILSSKKLLLSDSGFYLCAWSVTGSSGNTIYFGEGSWLTVV.

Remarks on this clone: Other DNA variants within this sample encode the same CDR3. The J gene is TRBJ2-7, the V gene TRBV28, with 9 bases matching TRBD1. Germline V CDR1 and CDR2: MDHEN, SYDVKM. After removal of 4 bases from V and 2 bases from J, the junction contained 3 bases not matched to a gene. The CDR3 covers 14 residues. CDR3: CASSSRDRAYEQYF. The CDR3 DNA reads TGTGCCAGCAGTTCCCGGGACAGGGCCTACGAGCAGTACTTC. The full variable domain, rest sourced from reference TRBV28 and TRBJ2-7, is DVKVTQSSRYLVKRTGEKVFLECVQDMDHENMFWYRQDPGLGLRLIYFSYDVKMKEKGDIPEGYSVSREKKERFSLILESASTNQTSMYLCASSSRDRAYEQYFGPGTRLTVT.

The CDR3 nucleotides are TGTGCCAGTAGTGGGGCAGGGGTTAATCAGCCCCAGCATTTT. Translating gives CASSGAGVNQPQHF. V gene TRBV19 combines with J gene TRBJ1-5, with D perhaps TRBD1 (6 bases). Trimming took off 5 bases at V and 4 bases at J, with 12 bases between the two ends. This CDR3 contains 14 residues. Looked up from germline, CDR1 is LNHDA and CDR2 is SQIVND (reference sequence).

A word on this clone: An end of the junction does not agree with germline; a read error may underlie this. The rearrangement links TRBV4-1 to TRBJ2-1; D gene unclear. The CDR3 runs 16 residues. Germline CDR1 reads MGHRA; CDR2 reads YSYEKL. The CDR3 DNA reads TGCGCCAGCAGCCCCCTCGGCAGAAATCTTTACAATGAACAGTTCTTC. It encodes CASSPLGRNLYNEQFF.

The chain uses TRBV28 and TRBJ2-7; D gene unclear. The CDR3 has 13 amino acids. V dropped 3 bases and J dropped 4 bases, with 10 bases sitting between them. Germline V CDR1 and CDR2: MDHEN, SYDVKM. CDR3 bases: TGTGCCAGCAGTTTGTCTTCTAGTTACGAGCAGTACTTC. This gives the protein CASSLSSSYEQYF.

The chain links TRBV19 to TRBJ2-2; a possible D gene is TRBD2 (6 bases). The V gene lost 11 bases and the J gene lost 7 bases, with 8 bases spanning the gap. The CDR3 runs 10 residues. Germline lookup yields CDR1 LNHDA and CDR2 SQIVND (reference sequence). This CDR3 reads CAGGHGELFF. The CDR3 nucleotides are TGTGCCGGAGGGCACGGGGAGCTGTTTTTT.

This clone has just a few counts. This chain connects TRBV29-1 to TRBJ1-2; 7 bases line up with TRBD1. CDR1 is SQVTM, CDR2 ANQGSEA, per germline. The J segment lost 3 bases and the V segment lost 6 bases, leaving 1 base of the junction unmatched. This CDR3 is built from 11 residues. The CDR3 sequence: CSVTGDYGYTF. CDR3 sequence (DNA): TGCAGCGTCACAGGGGACTATGGCTACACCTTC.